This passage covers 27 T cell receptor beta chains from one sample sequenced in a study of blood T cell repertoires in COVID-19. TCRdb's table, derived via immunoSEQ multiplex PCR, lists solely in-frame clones and lacks some. Here the sample spans about 100,000 clones, 70% to 80% being singletons. Sequencing was performed on peripheral blood. Source of these receptors: a man in his 70s with active or convalescent COVID-19.

A few counts support this clone. V is TRBV6-5 and J is TRBJ2-7, with D possibly TRBD1 on 5 matching bases. CDR1 is MNHEY, CDR2 SVGAGI, per germline. The CDR3 runs 14 residues. Trimming pared 6 bases from V and 5 bases from J, leaving 17 bases between. The chain's CDR3 is CASRRAFPTDEQYF. CDR3 nucleotide sequence: TGTGCCAGCAGACGAGCGTTTCCGACAGACGAGCAGTACTTC.

The rearrangement joins TRBV2 to TRBJ1-2; TRBD1 aligns across 11 bases. V lost 6 bases, J lost 7 bases, and 10 bases stayed unmatched. The CDR3 is made up of 15 amino acids. The germline gives CDR1 SNHLY, CDR2 FYNNEI. The CDR3 DNA sequence: TGTGCCAGCAGCCCCACCGGACAGGGGGCATTTGGCTACACCTTC. Translating gives CASSPTGQGAFGYTF.

The V and J genes are TRBV7-8 and TRBJ2-2; perhaps TRBD1 as D (5 bases). The germline V gene encodes CDR1 SGHVS and CDR2 FQNEAQ. This CDR3 contains 13 residues. V was trimmed by 6 bases and J by 4 bases, leaving 9 bases between them. CDR3 in DNA: TGTGCCAGCAGAACCAGGGCCACCGGGGAGCTGTTTTTT. It is translated as CASRTRATGELFF.

This chain links TRBV30 with TRBJ1-2; D ambiguous. CDR1 and CDR2 (germline): GTSNPN, SVGIG (reference sequence). The V end lost 4 bases, the J end lost 0 bases, and 9 bases lay between the germline ends. The CDR3 loop spans 13 amino acids. The CDR3 DNA reads as TGTGCCTGGACGACCGGGGCTAACTATGGCTACACCTTC. Amino acid sequence: CAWTTGANYGYTF. Using reference TRBV30 and TRBJ1-2 for the parts outside the CDR3, the full variable domain is SQTIHQWPATLVQPVGSPLSLECTVEGTSNPNLYWYRQAAGRGLQLLFYSVGIGQISSEVPQNLSASRPQDRQFILSSKKLLLSDSGFYLCAWTTGANYGYTFGSGTRLTVV.

This chain connects TRBV6-5 to TRBJ1-1, with D perhaps TRBD1 (5 bases). The germline gives CDR1 MNHEY, CDR2 SVGAGI. The CDR3 is 15 residues long. Between the trimmed V and J ends, which lost 1 base and 5 bases, there was a span of 14 bases. The CDR3 DNA sequence: TGTGCCAGCAGTTACTTCCAGGGATCAGGGACTGAAGCTTTCTTT. The encoded protein is CASSYFQGSGTEAFF.

This clone was counted between two and nine times. The chain is built from TRBV2 and TRBJ2-7, with 11 bases identical to TRBD2. Germline V gene sequence: CDR1 SNHLY, CDR2 FYNNEI. Losses at the gene ends were 3 bases for V and 0 bases for J; bases not matched to a gene: 4. The CDR3 totals 16 residues. In nucleotides, the CDR3 is TGTGCCAGCAGTGACGGGCTAGCGGGAGGCTCCTACGAGCAGTACTTC. It yields the protein CASSDGLAGGSYEQYF. Full variable domain (remainder filled in from reference TRBV2 and TRBJ2-7): EPEVTQTPSHQVTQMGQEVILRCVPISNHLYFYWYRQILGQKVEFLVSFYNNEISEKSEIFDDQFSVERPDGSNFTLKIRSTKLEDSAMYFCASSDGLAGGSYEQYFGPGTRLTVT.

The V gene is TRBV7-3, the J gene TRBJ2-1; 9 nucleotides agree with TRBD1. CDR1 is SGHTA and CDR2 is FQGTGA in the germline V gene. This CDR3 has 15 amino acids. V shed 2 bases, J shed 7 bases, and the junction held 6 bases outside the gene matches. CDR3 residues: CASSLGTGNVNEQFF. The DNA of the CDR3 is TGTGCCAGCAGCTTAGGGACAGGGAACGTGAATGAGCAGTTCTTC.

V and J are TRBV2 and TRBJ1-1; unclear D gene. Trimming shortened V by 7 bases and J by 2 bases, and 8 bases separated the two germline ends. The CDR3 is made up of 12 amino acids. Germline-derived CDR1 and CDR2 are SNHLY and FYNNEI. This chain's CDR3 is CASIQANTEAFF. CDR3 bases: TGTGCCAGCATCCAGGCTAACACTGAAGCTTTCTTT.

The rearrangement joins TRBV6-2 or TRBV6-3 to TRBJ2-1; 11 bases line up with TRBD2. CDR3 length: 16 residues. The V gene's germline CDR1 is MNHEY and CDR2 SVGEGT. J was trimmed by 4 bases and V by 0 bases; bases with no gene match: 2. CDR3 loop: CASSYSGLADYNEQFF. For the CDR3, the DNA is TGTGCCAGCAGTTACTCGGGACTAGCGGATTACAATGAGCAGTTCTTC.

This clone was observed once. The V gene is TRBV7-3, the J gene TRBJ2-3; D possibly corresponds to TRBD1 (6 bases). CDR3 length equals 15 residues. The V end lost 3 bases, the J end lost 0 bases, and 10 bases lay between the germline ends. Germline-derived CDR1 and CDR2 are SGHTA and FQGTGA. As DNA, the CDR3 is TGTGCCAGCAGCTTCGACAGGTCTAGCACAGATACGCAGTATTTT. The encoded protein is CASSFDRSSTDTQYF.

The chain joins TRBV7-3 to TRBJ2-2; D is perhaps TRBD1 (5 bases). The CDR3 extends over 16 amino acids. Trimming cost V 3 bases and J 3 bases, with 14 bases left between them. The V gene's germline CDR1 is SGHTA and CDR2 FQGTGA. The CDR3 nucleotides are TGTGCCAGCAGCTTCTTGCAGGGTCGGGACACCGGGGAGCTGTTTTTT. This encodes CASSFLQGRDTGELFF.

CDR3 in DNA: TGTGCCAGCAGCTCCCGTCTGGTAGGGGGCGAGGGTCCAGATACGCAGTATTTT. It codes for CASSSRLVGGEGPDTQYF. This chain connects TRBV7-2 to TRBJ2-3; TRBD1 aligns across 7 bases. Germline V lookup: CDR1 SGHTA, CDR2 FQGNSA. Trimming at V came to 4 bases and at J to 4 bases, leaving 17 bases not matched to a gene. The CDR3 extends over 18 amino acids.

This clone was seen more than once but under ten times. The chain joins TRBV9 to TRBJ2-3; TRBD2 matches 8 bases. Germline V gives CDR1 SGDLS, CDR2 YYNGEE. The junction had 12 bases not matched to a gene; V was cut back by 3 bases and J by 9 bases. The CDR3 loop spans 15 amino acids. CDR3 in amino acids: CASSGPGLGTGTQYF. The CDR3 DNA follows: TGTGCCAGCAGCGGGCCGGGACTAGGAACAGGGACGCAGTATTTT.

The V and J genes are TRBV7-3 and TRBJ2-3, with D perhaps TRBD2 (6 bases). Germline lookup yields CDR1 SGHTA and CDR2 FQGTGA. Trimming pared 4 bases from V and 0 bases from J, leaving 11 bases between. The CDR3 runs to 15 residues. The CDR3 DNA follows: TGTGCCAGCAGCTCCGGCGGGGCTAGCACAGATACGCAGTATTTT. This codes for CASSSGGASTDTQYF.

This chain links TRBV19 with TRBJ2-3; D gene uncertain. CDR3 length: 13 amino acids. CDR1 and CDR2 from the germline V gene are LNHDA and SQIVND (reference sequence). With 5 bases removed from V and 5 bases from J, the gap between germline ends came to 11 bases. In nucleotides, the CDR3 is TGTGCCAGTAGTCCCCAATCAGGAGATACGCAGTATTTT. It yields the protein CASSPQSGDTQYF. The full variable domain, with the rest looked up from reference TRBV19 and TRBJ2-3, is DGGITQSPKYLFRKEGQNVTLSCEQNLNHDAMYWYRQDPGQGLRLIYYSQIVNDFQKGDIAEGYSVSREKKESFPLTVTSAQKNPTAFYLCASSPQSGDTQYFGPGTRLTVL.

The chain is built from TRBV18 and TRBJ2-3; the D gene is possibly TRBD1 (5 bases). The CDR3 has 13 amino acids. V lost 4 bases to trimming and J lost 6 bases, with 11 bases between them. Germline V gene lookup returns CDR1 KGHSH and CDR2 LQKENI. CDR3 nucleotide sequence: TGTGCCAGCTCACTTCAGGGTCGCGATACGCAGTATTTT. Residues: CASSLQGRDTQYF.

V is TRBV25-1 and J is TRBJ2-5; 9 nucleotides align to TRBD2. This CDR3 is 14 amino acids long. Germline CDR1 reads MGHDK; CDR2 reads SYGVNS. With V trimmed by 3 bases and J by 4 bases, 3 bases remained unmatched. The CDR3 nucleotides are TGTGCCAGCAGTGAGGCGGGGGGGCCAGAGACCCAGTACTTC. Amino acid sequence: CASSEAGGPETQYF.

V is TRBV19 and J is TRBJ2-1, with D perhaps matching TRBD1 (5 bases). The germline CDR1 and CDR2 sequences are LNHDA and SQIVND (reference sequence). There are 13 residues in the CDR3. The germline V and J ends were trimmed by 8 bases and 3 bases, with 11 bases remaining between them. This chain's CDR3 is CASAPDNYNEQFF. In nucleotides, the CDR3 is TGTGCCAGTGCTCCGGACAACTACAATGAGCAGTTCTTC.

The genes are TRBV30 and TRBJ1-4; tentatively, D is TRBD1 (5 bases). Germline lookup yields CDR1 GTSNPN and CDR2 SVGIG (reference sequence). The CDR3 contains 14 residues. Trimming pared 6 bases from V and 4 bases from J, leaving 15 bases between. The CDR3 coding sequence is TGTGCCTGTTCGACAGACAGTTATAATGAAAAACTGTTTTTT. Translation gives CACSTDSYNEKLFF. The variable domain in full, completed from reference TRBV30 and TRBJ1-4, reads SQTIHQWPATLVQPVGSPLSLECTVEGTSNPNLYWYRQAAGRGLQLLFYSVGIGQISSEVPQNLSASRPQDRQFILSSKKLLLSDSGFYLCACSTDSYNEKLFFGSGTQLSVL.

The chain has TRBV24-1 and TRBJ1-2; 7 bases agree with TRBD1. CDR3 length: 18 amino acids. V shed 1 base, J shed 7 bases, and the junction held 17 bases outside the gene matches. CDR1 is KGHDR, CDR2 SFDVKD, per germline. The CDR3 here is CATSDLGTRDGGGSGYTF. Written as DNA, the CDR3 is TGTGCCACCAGTGATTTAGGAACTCGGGACGGAGGGGGCTCTGGCTACACCTTC.

J is TRBJ1-1 and V is TRBV5-1; 9 bases agree with TRBD1. Looked up from germline, CDR1 is SGHRS and CDR2 is YFSETQ. The CDR3 length is 15 residues. Trimming removed 2 bases from V and 1 base from J; junction bases left unmatched: 3. The CDR3 here is CASSLPGQGNTEAFF. CDR3 nucleotide sequence: TGCGCCAGCAGCTTACCGGGACAGGGGAACACTGAAGCTTTCTTT.

This chain connects TRBV3-1 (or the pseudogene TRBV3-2) to TRBJ2-5; D is unresolved. V shed 1 base and J shed 3 bases, with 6 bases lying between them. Per germline, CDR1 LGHDT and CDR2 YNNKEL (reference sequence). The CDR3 sequence is 13 residues long. The CDR3 sequence is CASSQVIEETQYF. CDR3 in DNA: TGTGCCAGCAGCCAAGTAATCGAAGAGACCCAGTACTTC.

The chain is built from TRBV28 and TRBJ2-2, with 8 positions matching TRBD1. V was pared by 6 bases and J by 5 bases, with 11 bases of the junction left unmatched. Germline assignment: CDR1 MDHEN and CDR2 SYDVKM. CDR3 length: 16 amino acids. CDR3 nucleotides: TGTGCCAGCAGGGGGAATTCGGACAGGGATACCGGGGAGCTGTTTTTT. Its protein is CASRGNSDRDTGELFF.

This rearrangement joins TRBV27 to TRBJ2-3; D is ambiguous. Germline V gene data show CDR1 as MNHEY and CDR2 as SMNVEV (reference sequence). The CDR3 has 14 residues. Trimming shortened V by 0 bases and J by 2 bases, and 6 bases separated the two germline ends. The CDR3: CASSLSRSTDTQYF. CDR3 in DNA: TGTGCCAGCAGTTTATCGAGGTCCACAGATACGCAGTATTTT.

Only one count was recorded for this clone. V gene TRBV30 combines with J gene TRBJ1-1, with D unclear. Germline-derived CDR1 and CDR2 are GTSNPN and SVGIG (reference sequence). The CDR3 runs to 15 residues. V shed 2 bases and J shed 1 base, with 14 bases lying between them. CDR3 amino acids: CAWSLFTGKNTEAFF. CDR3 DNA sequence: TGTGCCTGGAGTCTTTTTACCGGGAAGAACACTGAAGCTTTCTTT.

This clone was found once. The chain joins TRBV9 to TRBJ2-3; D might be TRBD2 (5 bases). CDR1 is SGDLS and CDR2 is YYNGEE in the germline V gene. V was trimmed by 4 bases and J by 0 bases, leaving 9 bases between them. The CDR3 sequence is 14 residues long. The CDR3 region has the DNA TGTGCCAGCAGCACCAGCGGCAGCACAGATACGCAGTATTTT. Translation gives CASSTSGSTDTQYF.

The genes are TRBV5-4 and TRBJ1-1, with 8 bases aligning to TRBD1. The CDR3 totals 16 residues. V trimming: 4 bases; J trimming: 5 bases; junction bases outside the gene matches: 13. Germline lookup yields CDR1 SGHNT and CDR2 YYREEE (reference sequence). Written as DNA, the CDR3 is TGTGCCAGCAGCATAGATTACAGGGGGGAAGGGACTGAAGCTTTCTTT. It encodes CASSIDYRGEGTEAFF.